This is a list of T cell receptor beta chains from one sample in a study of cytomegalovirus exposure and HLA in healthy donors. TCRdb's copy holds only in-frame clones and misses some; the assay was immunoSEQ multiplex PCR. The table lists 150,000 to 200,000 clones, around three quarters of them singletons. Sequenced: PBMCs. The receptors stem from a male donor in good health and CMV-seronegative. The CDR3 runs from the conserved cysteine through the conserved F or W. D genes are given only for firm matches. Size is omitted from some rows. Given values are once, few, many or a class for expanded clones.

len | d_gene | j_gene | abundance | v_gene | CDR3nt | CDR3aa
17 | TRBD2 | TRBJ2-1 | - | TRBV5-1 | TGCGCCAGCAGCTTGGTGACTAGCGGGAGGGGTTTCAATGAGCAGTTCTTC | CASSLVTSGRGFNEQFF
13 | TRBD1 | TRBJ2-5 | - | TRBV10-3 | TGTGCCACCGAGAGGGACAGACAAGAGACCCAGTACTTC | CATERDRQETQYF
20 | - | TRBJ1-4 | - | TRBV21-1 | TGTGCCAGCAGCAAAGCGCAGGTCAACCCCAATCTCGCAACTAATGAAAAACTGTTTTTT | CASSKAQVNPNLATNEKLFF
16 | TRBD1 | TRBJ1-6 | - | TRBV28 | TGTGCCAGCAGTTCGGGTGGGACAGTACTTAATTCACCCCTCCACTTT | CASSSGGTVLNSPLHF
16 | TRBD1 | TRBJ2-1 | - | TRBV2 | TGTGCCAGCAGTGAAGGCGGGGACAGGATATACAATGAGCAGTTCTTC | CASSEGGDRIYNEQFF
13 | - | TRBJ1-2 | once | TRBV2 | TGTGCCAGCAGACCCAACAGGGAGGGAGGCTACACCTTC | CASRPNREGGYTF
17 | TRBD1 | TRBJ1-5 | once | TRBV19 | TGTGCCAGTAGTATAGGGGACAGGGTCTATAGCAATCAGCCCCAGCATTTT | CASSIGDRVYSNQPQHF
12 | - | TRBJ2-3 | - | TRBV7-2 | TGTGCCAGCAGCTTGGAGACAGATACGCAGTATTTT | CASSLETDTQYF
14 | TRBD1 | TRBJ1-6 | - | TRBV6-1 | TGTGCCAGCAGTGTTGGACAGGGCGGGTCACCCCTCCACTTT | CASSVGQGGSPLHF
12 | - | TRBJ2-2 | - | TRBV15 | TGTGCCACCAGTACTCTGACCGGGGAGCTGTTTTTT | CATSTLTGELFF
17 | TRBD2 | TRBJ2-7 | - | TRBV7-2 | TGTGCCAGCAGCTTAGTCCCTAGCGGGGGGGCTAATTACGAGCAGTACTTC | CASSLVPSGGANYEQYF
14 | - | TRBJ1-1 | few | TRBV30 | TGTGCCTGGAGTGTACTGCAGGCAAACACTGAAGCTTTCTTT | CAWSVLQANTEAFF
16 | TRBD2 | TRBJ2-1 | - | TRBV9 | TGTGCCAGCAGCGCTCCAAGGACTAGCGGGGGGGTTGAGCAGTTCTTC | CASSAPRTSGGVEQFF
14 | - | TRBJ1-1 | - | TRBV7-6 | TGTGCCAGCAGCCTACTGACAGGGAACACTGAAGCTTTCTTT | CASSLLTGNTEAFF
13 | - | TRBJ1-6 | - | TRBV2 | TGTGCCAGCACACAGTCAAATAATTCACCCCTCCACTTT | CASTQSNNSPLHF
16 | - | TRBJ1-2 | - | TRBV30 | TGTGCCTGGAGTGTACTTCACGGGTCGACTAACTATGGCTACACCTTC | CAWSVLHGSTNYGYTF
17 | TRBD1 | TRBJ1-4 | - | TRBV4-3 | TGCGCCAGCAGCAAAAATGGACAGGGCAAGTCTAATGAAAAACTGTTTTTT | CASSKNGQGKSNEKLFF
15 | TRBD2 | TRBJ2-1 | - | TRBV6-1 | TGTGCCAGCAGTGCCCTAGCGGGAGAACGCAATGAGCAGTTCTTC | CASSALAGERNEQFF
17 | TRBD1 | TRBJ2-2 | - | TRBV19 | TGTGCCACCCTGAGGGCCCCGAGGGGGCTGAACACCGGGGAGCTGTTTTTT | CATLRAPRGLNTGELFF
14 | TRBD2 | TRBJ2-5 | once | TRBV7-3 | TGTGCCAGCAGCTGGGGACTAGAGCTAGAGACCCAGTACTTC | CASSWGLELETQYF
15 | TRBD2 | TRBJ2-7 | - | TRBV19 | TGTGCCAGTAGGAGGGGGCAGCGGGGGGACTACGAGCAGTACTTC | CASRRGQRGDYEQYF
15 | TRBD2 | TRBJ2-1 | few | TRBV6-1 | TGTGCCAGCAGGTACACTAGCGGGAGTCACAATGAGCAGTTCTTC | CASRYTSGSHNEQFF
12 | - | TRBJ1-2 | - | TRBV28 | TGTGCCAGCAGTGCCAGGTATTTTGACTACACCTTC | CASSARYFDYTF
13 | - | TRBJ2-7 | - | TRBV9 | TGTGCCAGCAGCGTAGTGGAAGGACAGGAGCAGTACTTC | CASSVVEGQEQYF
16 | TRBD2 | TRBJ2-4 | - | TRBV7-9 | TGTGCCAGCAGCTGGGGGACTAGCGCTACCAAAAACATTCAGTACTTC | CASSWGTSATKNIQYF
13 | - | TRBJ1-4 | once | TRBV6-6 | TGTGCCAGCAGCCGACAGGCCCTGGAAAAACTGTTTTTT | CASSRQALEKLFF
13 | - | TRBJ1-3 | - | TRBV5-4 | TGTGCCAGCAGCCGGAGCTCTGGAAACACCATATATTTT | CASSRSSGNTIYF
13 | TRBD2 | TRBJ2-7 | - | TRBV6-1 | TGTGCCAGCAGTGAGGGAGGGGTCTACGAGCAGTACTTC | CASSEGGVYEQYF